This T cell receptor beta chain stems from a study of spatial heterogeneity in lung cancer. Turning to the study itself: Sequence detection consistently recorded a greater number of beta-chain than alpha-chain sequences. Notes on the study in general: Ubiquitous, expanded tumor-derived TCRs were more frequently observed in blood at resection than at follow-up.

The CDR3 consists of 18 residues. The presence of a unique molecular identifier marked each TCR cDNA molecule. In TCRdb, the 5' RACE reads were re-called with MiXCR into one record per CDR3 protein. This table holds about 50,000 distinct CDR3 sequences, around 7.6% found once. Specified time point: sample taken at primary tumor resection. Unsorted whole RNA samples from tumor, nontumor lung or frozen PBMC were sequenced. Untreated early-stage non-small cell lung cancer patients, over 55 in total, were the donors. As for this clonotype: As yet, its antigen is unknown.

The sequence was obtained from a female donor with early-stage non-small cell lung cancer. The chain combines TRBV21-1 with TRBJ2-6. TRBV21-1 is marked as a pseudogene. The sequenced sample was PBMCs, obtained at surgery. The CDR3 is CASSNGRVITSGANVLTF. For the CDR3, the DNA is TGTGCCAGCAGCAACGGACGGGTAATTACCTCTGGGGCCAACGTCCTGACTTTC.